The 14 T cell receptor beta chains listed next were all sequenced from one sample in a study of radiation and T cells in renal cell carcinoma. Profiling relied on immunoSEQ multiplex PCR, and the TCRdb table lists in-frame clones only, not all of them. The table includes about 62,000 clones, about three quarters detected once. Specified time point: blood 4 weeks post-SBRT, at nephrectomy. The treatment denotes: 15 Gy SBRT to primary tumor, nephrectomy 4 weeks later. Sequenced material: blood, taken from a patient whose treatment included radiotherapy and nephrectomy. The receptors originated from a man aged 55 to 69 with renal cell carcinoma.

This chain uses TRBV7-2 with TRBJ1-6, with unresolved D. Germline assignment: CDR1 SGHTA and CDR2 FQGNSA. The CDR3 has 19 amino acids. V dropped 1 base and J dropped 0 bases, with 16 bases sitting between them. CDR3 amino acids: CASSLVVIDPSSYNSPLHF. The CDR3 DNA reads as TGTGCCAGCAGCTTAGTAGTGATTGATCCTAGCTCCTATAATTCACCCCTCCACTTT.

This chain joins TRBV5-1 and TRBJ2-5; 8 bases agree with TRBD2. The V gene end was trimmed by 4 bases and the J gene end by 1 base; junction bases not matched to a gene: 3. The CDR3 runs 14 residues. CDR1 and CDR2 from the germline V gene are SGHRS and YFSETQ. CDR3 loop: CASSRTSGQETQYF. CDR3 nucleotide sequence: TGCGCCAGCAGCCGAACTAGCGGCCAAGAGACCCAGTACTTC.

The V and J genes are TRBV11-2 and TRBJ1-6; TRBD1 matches 7 bases. The CDR3 length is 15 residues. Looked up from germline, CDR1 is SGHAT and CDR2 is FQNNGV. V was pared by 0 bases and J by 5 bases, with 1 base of the junction left unmatched. The CDR3 DNA is TGTGCCAGCAGCTTAGAGGGACAGAATAATTCACCCCTCCACTTT. It encodes CASSLEGQNNSPLHF.

This clone was found a few times. The chain combines TRBV27 with TRBJ2-5; TRBD2 matches at 9 bases. In germline, CDR1 is MNHEY, CDR2 SMNVEV (reference sequence). The CDR3 is 14 amino acids. Trimming cost V 10 bases and J 0 bases; bases outside gene matches: 6. CDR3 sequence (DNA): TGTGCCACCCAAGCGGGGGGTGACCAAGAGACCCAGTACTTC. This gives the protein CATQAGGDQETQYF.

The chain uses TRBV6-5 and TRBJ1-6; D gene unclear. The V end lost 4 bases, the J end lost 9 bases, and 10 bases lay between the germline ends. From germline, CDR1 is MNHEY and CDR2 SVGAGI. The CDR3 consists of 13 residues. CDR3 DNA sequence: TGTGCCAGCAGTTTAGGCAACTTTTCACCCCTCCACTTT. Its translation: CASSLGNFSPLHF.

The CDR3 here is CASTTGINYEQYF. The CDR3 nucleotides are TGTGCCAGCACGACAGGGATCAACTACGAGCAGTACTTC. The chain employs TRBV2 and TRBJ2-7; 7 bases are a match to TRBD1. V trimming: 7 bases; J trimming: 3 bases; junction bases outside the gene matches: 6. Germline V lookup: CDR1 SNHLY, CDR2 FYNNEI. This CDR3 has 13 amino acids.

The rearrangement links TRBV18 to TRBJ1-2; TRBD1 might be the D (6 bases). The CDR3 runs to 15 residues. Trimming removed 3 bases from V and 6 bases from J, with 17 bases in between. Per the germline V gene, CDR1 is KGHSH and CDR2 is LQKENI. The CDR3 DNA follows: TGTGCCAGCTCACCCCCGCTCTCAACAGGGAATGGCTACACCTTC. Amino acid sequence: CASSPPLSTGNGYTF.

This clone was observed once. The V and J genes are TRBV6-5 and TRBJ2-2; D call uncertain. Trimming cost V 0 bases and J 6 bases, with 5 bases left between them. Germline values: CDR1 MNHEY, CDR2 SVGAGI. This CDR3 has 13 residues. The CDR3 sequence: CASSYSDAGELFF. The CDR3 bases are TGTGCCAGCAGTTACTCCGACGCCGGGGAGCTGTTTTTT.

The chain recombines TRBV5-1 with TRBJ1-1; D is perhaps TRBD1 (6 bases). CDR3 size: 15 residues. CDR1 and CDR2 (germline): SGHRS, YFSETQ. Between the trimmed V and J ends, which lost 0 bases and 4 bases, there was a span of 13 bases. CDR3 in amino acids: CASSLAPQGGTEAFF. The CDR3 nucleotides read TGCGCCAGCAGCTTGGCGCCACAGGGCGGCACTGAAGCTTTCTTT.

V and J are TRBV19 and TRBJ2-3; 8 bases line up with TRBD2. CDR3 length: 14 residues. Germline-derived CDR1 and CDR2 are LNHDA and SQIVND (reference sequence). The trim removed 8 bases at V and 6 bases at J, leaving 10 bases unmatched. CDR3: CASDSGATWDTQYF. The CDR3 region has the DNA TGTGCCAGTGATAGCGGGGCGACGTGGGATACGCAGTATTTT.

The chain is built from TRBV4-3 and TRBJ1-5; the D gene is possibly TRBD1 (5 bases). V gave up 3 bases and J gave up 1 base, with 16 bases separating them. Germline CDR1 is LGHNA and CDR2 is YSLEER. The CDR3 covers 17 residues. The CDR3 loop is CASSQSAGGLSNQPQHF. CDR3 DNA sequence: TGCGCCAGCAGCCAGTCGGCGGGGGGACTGAGCAATCAGCCCCAGCATTTT.

The chain is built from TRBV11-2 and TRBJ2-7, with 14 bases lining up with TRBD2. The germline V gene encodes CDR1 SGHAT and CDR2 FQNNGV. V was clipped by 5 bases and J by 7 bases; unmatched bases: 7. This CDR3 region has 15 residues. The CDR3 sequence: CASSQGGLAGDEQYV. CDR3 DNA sequence: TGTGCCAGCAGCCAAGGGGGACTAGCGGGAGATGAGCAGTACGTC.

The rearrangement links TRBV7-3 to TRBJ2-1; perhaps TRBD1 as D (6 bases). CDR1 is SGHTA and CDR2 is FQGTGA in the germline V gene. The V end was cut by 5 bases, the J end by 5 bases, with 16 bases between. This CDR3 contains 15 residues. CDR3 amino acids: CASSPQGTKHNEQFF. DNA for the CDR3: TGTGCCAGCAGCCCCCAGGGGACGAAACACAATGAGCAGTTCTTC.

The chain uses TRBV19 and TRBJ1-2; D unresolved. The CDR3 is 15 amino acids. Germline loops: CDR1 LNHDA, CDR2 SQIVND (reference sequence). The V end was cut by 4 bases, the J end by 3 bases, with 15 bases between. The CDR3 sequence: CASSRATSGDYGYTF. The DNA of the CDR3 is TGTGCCAGTAGTAGAGCCACTTCCGGAGACTATGGCTACACCTTC. Looking up the rest from reference TRBV19 and TRBJ1-2 gives the full variable domain: DGGITQSPKYLFRKEGQNVTLSCEQNLNHDAMYWYRQDPGQGLRLIYYSQIVNDFQKGDIAEGYSVSREKKESFPLTVTSAQKNPTAFYLCASSRATSGDYGYTFGSGTRLTVV.